Sequencing of this TCR beta chain was carried out in a study of blood T cell repertoires in COVID-19. Whole-study context: Material from acute and convalescent COVID-19 was sourced from the United States, Italy and Spain. The analysed material was cDNA or gDNA that came from T cells, B-cell-depleted T cells, or PBMCs.

Some clones are missing from TCRdb's copy, which holds only in-frame ones; the method was immunoSEQ multiplex PCR. The sample holds about 150,000 clones; 70% to 90% are singletons and the top ten take approximately 0.6%. Germline loops: CDR1 SGHTA, CDR2 FQGTGA. The CDR3 runs 15 residues. Trimming cost V 6 bases and J 2 bases; bases outside gene matches: 6. The gene calls are TRBV7-3 and TRBJ2-3; TRBD2 aligns across 9 bases. Sample: peripheral blood. This sequence was found in a man aged 60-69 years with COVID-19, enrolled during active disease. The CDR3 reads CASRLAGAHTDTQYF. The CDR3, as DNA: TGTGCCAGCAGGTTAGCGGGGGCCCACACAGATACGCAGTATTTT.